This note documents a single T cell receptor beta chain sequence. Cohort 3 recovered donors had two negative PCRs, clearance, or symptom resolution. Generated by immunoSEQ multiplex PCR, the TCRdb table keeps only in-frame clones and is missing some. The sample lists 200,000 to 250,000 clones, about 80% occurring once. This entry comes from a study of blood T cell repertoires in COVID-19. This CDR3 has 19 residues. CDR1 and CDR2 from the germline V gene are MNHEY and SMNVEV (reference sequence). The ends were cut back, 1 base at V and 1 base at J, with 21 bases in the middle. Sample: PBMCs or T cells enriched from blood (not recorded which). This chain uses TRBV27 with TRBJ2-3; TRBD2 might be the D (7 bases). The origin of this receptor is a middle-aged man who had recovered from COVID-19. The CDR3 DNA follows: TGTGCCAGCAGTTTATGGTGGGAAGGGAGGGACACTGGCACAGATACGCAGTATTTT. Translation gives CASSLWWEGRDTGTDTQYF.